The 16 T cell receptor beta chains listed next were all sequenced from one sample in a study of T cell repertoires in cytomegalovirus infection. TCRdb re-called the reads with MiXCR, one entry per CDR3 protein. The sample shows 740,000 or so distinct CDR3 sequences, 35% to 45% of them seen only once. The source material was PBMCs. The source of these receptors is a human donor in good health (CMV status not recorded). Some clones in this sample may be carry-over from other donors' samples.

The chain joins TRBV15 to TRBJ2-5; D is possibly TRBD2 (5 bases). The CDR3 length is 16 residues. Germline V lookup: CDR1 LNHNV, CDR2 YYDKDF (reference sequence). Trimming shortened V by 1 base and J by 3 bases, and 15 bases separated the two germline ends. The CDR3 spells CATSRVVGVVKETQYF. CDR3 DNA: TGTGCCACCAGCAGAGTCGTCGGGGTCGTGAAAGAGACCCAGTACTTC. Looking up the rest from reference TRBV15 and TRBJ2-5 gives the full variable domain: DAMVIQNPRYQVTQFGKPVTLSCSQTLNHNVMYWYQQKSSQAPKLLFHYYDKDFNNEADTPDNFQSRRPNTSFCFLDIRSPGLGDTAMYLCATSRVVGVVKETQYFGPGTRLLVL.

The chain has TRBV9 and TRBJ1-1, with D possibly matching TRBD1 (5 bases). V lost 0 bases, J lost 3 bases, and 6 bases lay in between. This CDR3 is built from 13 residues. The germline gives CDR1 SGDLS, CDR2 YYNGEE. The CDR3 here is CASSVGGHTEAFF. The CDR3 region has the DNA TGTGCCAGCAGCGTAGGGGGCCACACTGAAGCTTTCTTT.

The chain carries TRBV6-1 and TRBJ2-7, with D perhaps being TRBD1 or TRBD2 (5 bases each). Between the trimmed V and J ends, which lost 4 bases and 4 bases, there was a span of 32 bases. The CDR3 has 20 amino acids. Germline assignment: CDR1 MNHNS and CDR2 SASEGT. CDR3 DNA: TGTGCCAGCAGTGTTTCACCGGGACGCCATAATCGAGGATCGGATTACGAGCAGTACTTC. It is translated as CASSVSPGRHNRGSDYEQYF.

CDR3 loop: CASSLEGHTGELFF. The DNA for the CDR3 is TGCGCCAGCAGCTTGGAGGGGCACACCGGGGAGCTGTTTTTT. This chain uses TRBV5-1 with TRBJ2-2, with a weak D call TRBD1 (5 bases). The CDR3 runs to 14 residues. Trimming took off 0 bases at V and 3 bases at J, with 6 bases between the two ends. Looked up from germline, CDR1 is SGHRS and CDR2 is YFSETQ.

This clonotype was seen ten or more times. The chain joins TRBV28 to TRBJ2-1, with 16 bases identical to TRBD2. Looked up from germline, CDR1 is MDHEN and CDR2 is SYDVKM. CDR3 length: 18 amino acids. V shed 9 bases, J shed 1 base, and the junction held 9 bases outside the gene matches. The CDR3 DNA is TGTGCCAGTAAGGGACTAGCGGGAGGGTTCAGGTCCTACAATGAGCAGTTCTTC. Translating gives CASKGLAGGFRSYNEQFF.

The V and J genes are TRBV13 and TRBJ2-3, with 9 bases aligning to TRBD1. Germline loops: CDR1 PRHDT, CDR2 FYEKMQ (reference sequence). Losses at the gene ends were 5 bases for V and 2 bases for J; bases not matched to a gene: 5. This CDR3 is built from 15 residues. The CDR3 DNA reads as TGTGCCAGCAGCCCGCGGGACAGGGCCACAGATACGCAGTATTTT. Translated, it gives CASSPRDRATDTQYF.

This clonotype was counted a few times. This chain links TRBV10-3 with TRBJ2-7; D is tentatively TRBD1 or TRBD2 (7 bases each). Trimming stripped 11 bases from V and 5 bases from J, with 22 bases between. This CDR3 comprises 14 residues. The germline gives CDR1 ENHRY, CDR2 SYGVKD. The CDR3 DNA follows: TGTGCCCTAAAGGGGAGGGGGCAGTTCGACGAGCAGTACTTC. As protein: CALKGRGQFDEQYF.

DNA of the CDR3: TGTGCCAGCAGCTTGACTATTAGCGGGAAGGTTGAGACCCAGTACTTC. Amino acid sequence: CASSLTISGKVETQYF. The rearrangement links TRBV5-4 to TRBJ2-5; TRBD2 matches 8 bases. V shed 1 base, J shed 5 bases, and the junction held 10 bases outside the gene matches. Per the germline V gene, CDR1 is SGHNT and CDR2 is YYREEE (reference sequence). The CDR3 runs 16 residues.

This chain joins TRBV24-1 and TRBJ2-1; tentative D call: TRBD2 (6 bases). V was clipped by 4 bases and J by 8 bases, with 11 bases between them. Per germline, CDR1 KGHDR and CDR2 SFDVKD. The CDR3 is 13 amino acids. The CDR3, as DNA: TGTGCCACCAGTGACGCTAGCGTCCATGAGCAGTTCTTC. This gives the protein CATSDASVHEQFF.

J is TRBJ2-3 and V is TRBV7-9; 8 bases map to TRBD1. CDR1 SEHNR and CDR2 FQNEAQ come from the germline V gene (reference sequence). J was trimmed by 3 bases and V by 5 bases; bases with no gene match: 4. CDR3 length equals 14 residues. The CDR3 bases are TGTGCCAGCAGCGTAGACAGGGGAACAGATACGCAGTATTTT. Translation: CASSVDRGTDTQYF.

In the case of this clonotype: This may be a read error: a much more frequent sequence differs by one nucleotide. The chain links TRBV7-2 to TRBJ2-7; a possible D gene is TRBD2 (6 bases). Per the germline V gene, CDR1 is SGHTA and CDR2 is FQGNSA. This CDR3 has 14 residues. Deletions cut 5 bases from V and 6 bases from J, with 17 bases between. CDR3 sequence: CASSPRGGGSEQYF. CDR3 in DNA: TGTGCCAGCAGCCCGCGGGGAGGAGGGTCCGAGCAGTACTTC.

This clonotype was seen only a few times. J is TRBJ1-1 and V is TRBV12-3 or TRBV12-4, with 7 bases matching TRBD1. The CDR3 spans 14 residues. The V and J ends lost 5 bases and 1 base, in that order; junction bases with no gene match: 4. The CDR3: CASSARDRNTEAFF. In nucleotides, the CDR3 is TGTGCCAGCAGTGCCCGGGACAGGAACACTGAAGCTTTCTTT.

This chain connects TRBV7-2 to TRBJ2-7; D may be TRBD2 (5 bases). V dropped 5 bases and J dropped 13 bases, with 15 bases sitting between them. The length of the CDR3 is 11 residues. Germline loops: CDR1 SGHTA, CDR2 FQGNSA. As DNA, the CDR3 is TGTGCCAGCAGCCAATATCAGAGGGATTACTTC. Translating it yields CASSQYQRDYF.

The V gene is TRBV6-1, the J gene TRBJ2-3; no clear D. The CDR3 sequence is 18 residues long. Per germline, CDR1 MNHNS and CDR2 SASEGT. Trimming stripped 0 bases from V and 0 bases from J, with 16 bases between. The CDR3 spells CASSEAGPGPSSTDTQYF. CDR3 sequence (DNA): TGTGCCAGCAGTGAAGCCGGGCCAGGTCCCTCTAGCACAGATACGCAGTATTTT.

This chain uses TRBV20-1 with TRBJ2-1; TRBD1 matches 8 bases. The length of the CDR3 is 14 residues. The V segment lost 2 bases and the J segment 7 bases; nucleotides outside the gene matches: 7. CDR1 and CDR2 from the germline V gene are DFQATT and SNEGSKA (reference sequence). The CDR3 reads CSARKQGVMNEQFF. CDR3 in DNA: TGCAGTGCTAGAAAACAGGGGGTGATGAATGAGCAGTTCTTC.

The V and J genes are TRBV20-1 and TRBJ2-1; D is undetermined. Between the trimmed V and J ends, which lost 0 bases and 10 bases, there was a span of 10 bases. CDR1 DFQATT and CDR2 SNEGSKA come from the germline V gene (reference sequence). CDR3 length equals 12 residues. The CDR3 nucleotides are TGCAGTGCTAGAGACTTTAGCAGGGAGCAGTTCTTC. Translation gives CSARDFSREQFF.